The 22 T cell receptor beta chains reported below all come from one sample, sequenced in a study of shared clonotypes between healthy human individuals. Profiled with immunoSEQ multiplex PCR; TCRdb holds only in-frame clones, not every one. This table holds over 850,000 clones, 70% to 80% found once. The specimen was memory CD4+ T cells from PBMCs. Subset described: CD45RA-negative fraction. Receptors were obtained from a man younger than 30 in good health. Some clones in this sample may be carry-over from other donors' samples.

This chain joins TRBV6-5 and TRBJ2-7, with 9 nucleotides matching TRBD1. V trimming: 5 bases; J trimming: 3 bases; junction bases outside the gene matches: 8. The CDR3 has 15 amino acids. In germline, CDR1 is MNHEY, CDR2 SVGAGI. In nucleotides, the CDR3 is TGTGCCAGCAGTCAGGGACAGGGCCTTCACTACGAGCAGTACTTC. This translates into CASSQGQGLHYEQYF.

The V gene is TRBV5-5, the J gene TRBJ2-7, with D possibly being TRBD1 or TRBD2 (5 bases each). The CDR3 contains 14 residues. Germline values: CDR1 SGHKS, CDR2 YYEKEE (reference sequence). The V end was cut by 4 bases, the J end by 5 bases, with 16 bases between. The CDR3 DNA reads as TGTGCCAGCAGCCCGGAGCAGGGACGGGACGAGCAGTACTTC. Translating gives CASSPEQGRDEQYF.

This chain joins TRBV27 and TRBJ1-3, with 8 nucleotides matching TRBD1. The germline gives CDR1 MNHEY, CDR2 SMNVEV (reference sequence). J lost 4 bases, V lost 5 bases, and 7 bases had no gene match. The CDR3 spans 15 residues. CDR3 amino acids: CASSETGAPGNTIYF. The CDR3 DNA reads TGTGCCAGCAGTGAGACAGGGGCGCCAGGAAACACCATATATTTT.

This clone was recorded only once. The chain couples TRBV5-1 to TRBJ2-1, with D unresolved. Germline V CDR1 and CDR2: SGHRS, YFSETQ. The germline V and J ends were trimmed by 1 base and 5 bases, with 13 bases remaining between them. The CDR3 contains 15 residues. The CDR3 sequence: CASSLLAAVNNEQFF. The CDR3 region has the DNA TGCGCCAGCAGCTTGTTGGCAGCCGTTAACAATGAGCAGTTCTTC.

The table lists this clone with a few counts. The rearrangement links TRBV5-6 to TRBJ2-5; 11 bases are shared with TRBD2. Looked up from germline, CDR1 is SGHDT and CDR2 is YYEEEE. This CDR3 is built from 18 residues. V lost 4 bases and J lost 1; bases outside the gene matches: 12. CDR3 in DNA: TGTGCCAGCAGCATTGGGCATGGACTAGCGGGCTCCCAAGAGACCCAGTACTTC. Translation gives CASSIGHGLAGSQETQYF.

The CDR3 protein is CASSDGLAGGNEQFF. The CDR3 nucleotides read TGTGCCAGCAGTGACGGACTAGCGGGCGGGAATGAGCAGTTCTTC. The gene calls are TRBV2 and TRBJ2-1, with 11 bases matching TRBD2. Germline CDR1 SNHLY, CDR2 FYNNEI. Unmatched junction bases numbered 5, after V lost 3 bases and J lost 7 bases. The CDR3 totals 15 residues.

CDR3 residues: CATSRAPGGRAYEQYF. The CDR3 nucleotides are TGTGCCACCAGCAGAGCACCTGGCGGGAGGGCCTACGAGCAGTACTTC. The chain carries TRBV15 and TRBJ2-7; the match to TRBD2 covers 9 bases. J was trimmed by 2 bases and V by 1 base; bases with no gene match: 6. The CDR3 has 16 amino acids. Per the germline V gene, CDR1 is LNHNV and CDR2 is YYDKDF (reference sequence).

This chain joins TRBV6-5 and TRBJ2-7, with a possible D match to TRBD1 (9 bases). This CDR3 comprises 15 residues. Looked up from germline, CDR1 is MNHEY and CDR2 is SVGAGI. Trimming cost V 5 bases and J 4 bases, with 18 bases left between them. The CDR3 region is CASSGTGTRAYEQYF. CDR3 sequence (DNA): TGTGCCAGCAGTGGGACAGGGACTAGGGCATACGAGCAGTACTTC.

The gene calls are TRBV2 and TRBJ2-7, with a tentative D call TRBD2 (6 bases). V lost 5 bases and J 3 bases, leaving 11 bases between the germline ends. CDR1 SNHLY and CDR2 FYNNEI come from the germline V gene. This CDR3 has 13 amino acids. The CDR3 sequence is CASSSLGGYEQYF. CDR3 bases: TGTGCCAGCAGTAGCCTGGGGGGCTACGAGCAGTACTTC.

The chain recombines TRBV15 with TRBJ2-7; TRBD1 is a possible D gene (7 bases). V lost 2 bases and J 2 bases, leaving 10 bases between the germline ends. CDR1 LNHNV and CDR2 YYDKDF come from the germline V gene (reference sequence). This CDR3 has 14 residues. This CDR3 reads CATSRLRGAYEQYF. DNA of the CDR3: TGTGCCACCAGCAGACTCAGGGGGGCCTACGAGCAGTACTTC.

This clone was detected a few times. With only one base between it and a far larger clone, this is likely a read error. This sequence joins TRBV25-1 and TRBJ1-1; 9 nucleotides align to TRBD1. CDR1 is MGHDK and CDR2 is SYGVNS in the germline V gene. The CDR3 consists of 13 residues. The V segment lost 4 bases and the J segment 4 bases; nucleotides outside the gene matches: 1. CDR3 loop: CASSAGQGTEAFF. The CDR3 DNA follows: TGTGCCAGCAGTGCGGGACAGGGCACTGAAGCTTTCTTT.

This clone was detected only a few times. The CDR3 spells CASSQGLVEEKLFF. In nucleotides, the CDR3 is TGTGCCAGTAGCCAGGGTTTGGTGGAAGAAAAACTGTTTTTT. The chain has TRBV19 and TRBJ1-4; TRBD1 might be the D (5 bases). The germline V gene has CDR1 LNHDA and CDR2 SQIVND (reference sequence). The germline V and J ends were trimmed by 6 bases and 8 bases, with 16 bases remaining between them. This CDR3 has 14 amino acids.

The genes are TRBV9 and TRBJ1-1; D might be TRBD1 (5 bases). Trimming stripped 0 bases from V and 5 bases from J, with 17 bases between. CDR1 and CDR2 (germline): SGDLS, YYNGEE. The length of the CDR3 is 16 residues. CDR3 nucleotide sequence: TGTGCCAGCAGCGTAGGGACGTCGTGGGGGGGGACTGAAGCTTTCTTT. Protein sequence: CASSVGTSWGGTEAFF.

This sequence joins TRBV28 and TRBJ2-1; the D is unclear. The CDR3 totals 13 residues. The V end lost 4 bases, the J end lost 0 bases, and 4 bases lay between the germline ends. Germline CDR1 reads MDHEN; CDR2 reads SYDVKM. Here the CDR3 reads CASSSYSYNEQFF. In DNA, the CDR3 is TGTGCCAGCAGTTCATACTCCTACAATGAGCAGTTCTTC. Looking up the rest from reference TRBV28 and TRBJ2-1 gives the full variable domain: DVKVTQSSRYLVKRTGEKVFLECVQDMDHENMFWYRQDPGLGLRLIYFSYDVKMKEKGDIPEGYSVSREKKERFSLILESASTNQTSMYLCASSSYSYNEQFFGPGTRLTVL.

This chain uses TRBV28 with TRBJ2-3; TRBD2 matches 7 bases. The J segment lost 1 base and the V segment lost 6 bases, leaving 10 bases of the junction unmatched. The CDR3 length is 16 residues. The V gene's germline CDR1 is MDHEN and CDR2 SYDVKM. CDR3 residues: CASRGLGGSRTDTQYF. CDR3 nucleotides: TGTGCCAGCAGGGGGTTGGGCGGGAGCCGCACAGATACGCAGTATTTT.

The chain couples TRBV6-1 to TRBJ1-5; D not resolved. CDR1 MNHNS and CDR2 SASEGT come from the germline V gene. There are 12 residues in the CDR3. The germline V and J ends were trimmed by 3 bases and 5 bases, with 5 bases remaining between them. CDR3 DNA sequence: TGTGCCAGCAGTGAGGGAGATCAGCCCCAGCATTTT. Translated, it gives CASSEGDQPQHF.

This clone was observed once. The rearrangement links TRBV5-1 to TRBJ1-4; D not resolved. The CDR3 is 15 amino acids. The germline gives CDR1 SGHRS, CDR2 YFSETQ. V dropped 4 bases and J dropped 8 bases, with 18 bases sitting between them. This chain's CDR3 is CASSPDGRSGEKLFF. The CDR3 DNA sequence: TGCGCCAGCAGCCCTGACGGTAGAAGTGGAGAAAAACTGTTTTTT.

The J gene is TRBJ1-2, the V gene TRBV7-9; D unclear. Germline V gene lookup returns CDR1 SEHNR and CDR2 FQNEAQ (reference sequence). The CDR3 is made up of 15 amino acids. Trimming pared 1 base from V and 8 bases from J, leaving 17 bases between. The CDR3 coding sequence is TGTGCCAGCAGCTTAGAGGGTGGCGTAGTAATAGGCTACACCTTC. This translates into CASSLEGGVVIGYTF. Full variable domain (rest looked up from reference TRBV7-9 and TRBJ1-2): DTGVSQNPRHKITKRGQNVTFRCDPISEHNRLYWYRQTLGQGPEFLTYFQNEAQLEKSRLLSDRFSAERPKGSFSTLEIQRTEQGDSAMYLCASSLEGGVVIGYTFGSGTRLTVV.

This clone was observed a handful of times. The chain has TRBV28 and TRBJ2-5, with 8 bases fitting TRBD1. Judging by the DNA end, TRBJ2-7 fits better; the J call may be wrong. The CDR3 contains 16 residues. The germline gives CDR1 MDHEN, CDR2 SYDVKM. CDR3 sequence reads: CASSLPDRGPPGEQYF. The CDR3 DNA sequence: TGTGCCAGCAGTTTACCCGACAGGGGTCCCCCGGGCGAGCAGTACTTC.

The V gene is TRBV7-9, the J gene TRBJ2-7, with 8 bases aligning to TRBD1. Per the germline V gene, CDR1 is SEHNR and CDR2 is FQNEAQ (reference sequence). The CDR3 is made up of 16 amino acids. Unmatched junction bases numbered 13, after V lost 4 bases and J lost 5 bases. CDR3 region: CASSSFYRGARDEQYF. The CDR3 DNA sequence: TGTGCCAGCAGCTCGTTCTACAGGGGGGCGCGGGACGAGCAGTACTTC.

Regarding this clone: At one end the junction does not follow the germline gene, possibly because of a read error. V and J are TRBV30 and TRBJ1-2; 12 bases fit TRBD1. There are 17 residues in the CDR3. The germline gives CDR1 GTSNPN, CDR2 SVGIG (reference sequence). The CDR3 nucleotides read TGTGCCTGGAGTAAGCCGCCGGGACAGGGGGCTAACTATGGCTACGCCTTC. Protein product: CAWSKPPGQGANYGYAF.

This clone was picked up many times. The chain employs TRBV10-3 and TRBJ1-2, with D tentatively TRBD1 (5 bases). CDR3 length: 16 residues. V was shortened by 2 bases and J by 0 bases, with 13 bases between the two germline ends. The germline V gene has CDR1 ENHRY and CDR2 SYGVKD. The chain's CDR3 is CAISERSGRTNYGYTF. The CDR3 nucleotides are TGTGCCATCAGTGAGCGGTCGGGGCGGACTAACTATGGCTACACCTTC.